The 16 T cell receptor beta chains below were found in one sample sequenced in a study of breast tumors, draining lymph nodes, adjacent tissues. TCRdb reanalysed the multiplex PCR reads using MiXCR and keeps one entry per CDR3 protein. The sample holds about 46,000 distinct CDR3 sequences; more than 20% are singletons and the top ten take 6.5% to 8%. Sequencing used breast tumor tissue. Receptors were obtained from a female donor with breast cancer. Some clones in this sample may be carry-over from other donors' samples.

The table lists this clonotype with many counts. The gene calls are TRBV6-6 and TRBJ1-3, with 7 positions matching TRBD1. With V trimmed by 6 bases and J by 4 bases, 9 bases remained unmatched. Per the germline V gene, CDR1 is MNHNY and CDR2 is SVGAGI (reference sequence). The CDR3 runs to 15 residues. CDR3 sequence: CASRPDRARGNTIYF. The DNA of the CDR3 is TGTGCCAGCAGACCCGACAGGGCGAGGGGAAACACCATATATTTT.

As concerns this clonotype: A much larger clone differs from this one at a single base, so this may be a read error. The chain recombines TRBV12-3 or TRBV12-4 with TRBJ1-5, with unresolved D. The CDR3 extends over 14 amino acids. Trimming took 4 bases from V and 6 from J, leaving 13 bases between them. CDR3 DNA sequence: TGTGCCAGCAGTTCAGGTACTAGGGCTCAGCCCCAGCATTTT. Residues: CASSSGTRAQPQHF.

J is TRBJ2-2 and V is TRBV18, with D uncertain. Germline assignment: CDR1 KGHSH and CDR2 LQKENI. The V end was cut by 8 bases, the J end by 4 bases, with 17 bases between. CDR3 length: 15 residues. CDR3 sequence: CASPPPGLSTGELFF. The DNA for the CDR3 is TGTGCCAGCCCCCCACCGGGCCTCAGCACCGGGGAGCTGTTTTTT.

The table lists this clonotype with many counts. The rearrangement uses TRBV2 and TRBJ2-7; D might be TRBD2 (6 bases). The V gene's germline CDR1 is SNHLY and CDR2 FYNNEI. V shed 7 bases and J shed 5 bases, with 15 bases lying between them. This CDR3 contains 13 residues. The CDR3 loop reads CASIALANHEQYF. The CDR3 DNA reads TGTGCCAGCATCGCTCTAGCGAACCACGAGCAGTACTTC.

This clonotype was counted a few times. The J gene is TRBJ2-5, the V gene TRBV20-1; D call uncertain. V was clipped by 6 bases and J by 5 bases, with 19 bases between them. Germline values: CDR1 DFQATT, CDR2 SNEGSKA (reference sequence). The CDR3 loop spans 14 amino acids. The CDR3 coding sequence is TGCAGTGCCGCGAGAGCCCGCGATGGGGAGACCCAGTACTTC. Protein product: CSAARARDGETQYF.

Notes on this clonotype: A much larger clone is a single base away; this may be a read error. The rearrangement uses TRBV12-3 or TRBV12-4 and TRBJ1-4; the D gene is possibly TRBD1 (5 bases). This CDR3 has 13 residues. The chain's CDR3 is CASSRGGVEKLSF. Written as DNA, the CDR3 is TGTGCCAGCAGTCGGGGCGGCGTAGAAAAACTGTCTTTT.

This clonotype qualifies as medium-sized. V is TRBV7-3 and J is TRBJ1-6; no clear D gene. This CDR3 is 13 amino acids long. The germline V gene encodes CDR1 SGHTA and CDR2 FQGTGA. V lost 2 bases and J 9 bases, leaving 8 bases between the germline ends. The CDR3 region is CASSLGFGSPLHF. The CDR3 bases are TGTGCCAGCAGCTTAGGTTTTGGTTCACCCCTCCACTTT.

This clonotype is termed medium-sized. CDR3 amino acids: CSAGQGGNYGYTF. DNA for the CDR3: TGCAGTGCCGGACAGGGGGGTAACTATGGCTACACCTTC. The chain is built from TRBV20-1 and TRBJ1-2, with 10 positions matching TRBD1. After removal of 6 bases from V and 1 base from J, the junction contained 2 bases not matched to a gene. Germline V CDR1 and CDR2: DFQATT, SNEGSKA (reference sequence). The CDR3 has 13 residues.

This sequence joins TRBV6-2 or TRBV6-3 and TRBJ2-2, with 7 positions matching TRBD1. Germline V gene sequence: CDR1 MNHEY, CDR2 SVGEGT. J was trimmed by 7 bases and V by 7 bases; bases with no gene match: 18. The CDR3 runs 17 residues. CDR3 sequence (DNA): TGTGCCAGCACATATACCTTCGACAGGGATAAGGGCGGGGAGCTGTTTTTT. Its protein product is CASTYTFDRDKGGELFF.

This clonotype has ten or more counts. This chain uses TRBV9 with TRBJ2-7; no clear D gene. The V and J ends lost 0 bases and 2 bases respectively, with 9 bases between them. CDR3 length: 14 amino acids. Germline CDR1 SGDLS, CDR2 YYNGEE. CDR3 bases: TGTGCCAGCAGCGTAGATACGCGTGCCTACGAGCAGTACTTC. Translation: CASSVDTRAYEQYF.

In its sample, this clonotype was seen many times. V is TRBV5-8 and J is TRBJ2-2; TRBD1 agrees at 7 bases. The CDR3 spans 16 residues. The germline V gene has CDR1 SGHTS and CDR2 YDEGEE. V lost 0 bases to trimming and J lost 4 bases; unmatched junction nucleotides: 6. CDR3 residues: CASSLVRDSRTGELFF. CDR3 DNA: TGTGCCAGCAGCTTGGTCCGGGACAGTCGCACCGGGGAGCTGTTTTTT.

The sample holds many counts of this clonotype. V gene TRBV6-1 combines with J gene TRBJ2-7; D is uncertain. V gave up 8 bases and J gave up 2 bases, with 10 bases separating them. The CDR3 runs 12 residues. Per germline, CDR1 MNHNS and CDR2 SASEGT. The CDR3 nucleotides are TGTGCCAGCCTAACGGAGACCTACGAGCAGTACTTC. It is translated as CASLTETYEQYF.

By frequency in the sample, this clonotype is medium-sized. The rearrangement joins TRBV20-1 to TRBJ1-2; possible D gene TRBD1, 6 bases. The CDR3 consists of 15 residues. Germline CDR1 reads DFQATT; CDR2 reads SNEGSKA (reference sequence). Trimming took 0 bases from V and 0 from J, leaving 11 bases between them. CDR3 sequence (DNA): TGCAGTGCTAGAGATCGGCGGGACACTAACTATGGCTACACCTTC. Translation gives CSARDRRDTNYGYTF.

This clonotype has more than one count but fewer than ten. The V and J genes are TRBV19 and TRBJ2-5; a weak D match, TRBD2 (8 bases). The CDR3 totals 16 residues. Germline CDR1 is LNHDA and CDR2 is SQIVND (reference sequence). V was cut by 4 bases and J by 0 bases, with 15 bases left in between. The CDR3 protein is CASSTGGSGNQETQYF. The CDR3 region has the DNA TGTGCCAGTAGTACAGGGGGTAGCGGGAACCAAGAGACCCAGTACTTC. Full variable domain (rest looked up from reference TRBV19 and TRBJ2-5): DGGITQSPKYLFRKEGQNVTLSCEQNLNHDAMYWYRQDPGQGLRLIYYSQIVNDFQKGDIAEGYSVSREKKESFPLTVTSAQKNPTAFYLCASSTGGSGNQETQYFGPGTRLLVL.

This clonotype ranks as medium-sized. V and J are TRBV3-1 and TRBJ2-5; either TRBD1 or TRBD2 may supply D (5 bases each). The CDR3 has 15 amino acids. V was clipped by 5 bases and J by 2 bases, with 15 bases between them. Germline assignment: CDR1 LGHDT and CDR2 YNNKEL (reference sequence). The CDR3 nucleotides are TGTGCCAGCAGCGCGTACACGGGACCACAAGAGACCCAGTACTTC. Residues: CASSAYTGPQETQYF.

This clonotype occurred many times. This chain uses TRBV14 with TRBJ2-7; 8 positions match TRBD1. V shed 0 bases, J shed 0 bases, and the junction held 7 bases outside the gene matches. From germline, CDR1 is SGHDN and CDR2 FVKESK. This CDR3 is 17 amino acids long. CDR3 DNA: TGTGCCAGCAGCCAAGACGGACAGGGACCCCTCTCCTACGAGCAGTACTTC. Translating it yields CASSQDGQGPLSYEQYF.